A selection of T cell receptor beta chains follows, all from one sample in a study of control samples from healthy donors and cancer patients. Data came from immunoSEQ multiplex PCR; TCRdb stores just in-frame clones and leaves some out. Here the sample spans roughly 120,000 clones, around nine tenths being singletons. Sequencing input: blood. These receptors all stem from a man over 45 in good health. Both conserved end residues are part of each CDR3. D genes are given only for firm matches. Clone size is given for some rows only: seen once, a few or many times, or a class if the clone is expanded.

abundance	d_gene	v_gene	j_gene	CDR3aa	CDR3nt
NA	NA	TRBV7-8	TRBJ2-1	CASSPLAPPSSYNEQFF	TGTGCCAGCAGCCCCCTAGCCCCTCCAAGCTCCTACAATGAGCAGTTCTTC
NA	TRBD2	TRBV7-9	TRBJ2-3	CASNYGGGGFDTQYF	TGTGCCAGCAACTACGGTGGCGGGGGGTTCGATACGCAGTATTTT
NA	TRBD1	TRBV11-2	TRBJ2-6	CASSSTGGGLAGANVLTF	TGTGCCAGCAGCTCGACAGGGGGTGGTCTCGCTGGGGCCAACGTCCTGACTTTC
NA	NA	TRBV6-6	TRBJ1-4	CASTPVLGGGEKLFF	TGTGCCAGCACCCCGGTCCTCGGGGGCGGGGAAAAACTGTTTTTT
NA	NA	TRBV11-2	TRBJ1-1	CASSLVGGSTEAFF	TGTGCCAGCAGCTTAGTAGGGGGATCCACTGAAGCTTTCTTT
NA	TRBD1	TRBV15	TRBJ1-5	CATSRDLQGAQPQHF	TGTGCCACCAGCAGAGACTTACAGGGGGCTCAGCCCCAGCATTTT
once	NA	TRBV3-1/TRBV3-2	TRBJ1-2	CASSPLIQGPYGYTF	TGTGCCAGCAGCCCACTCATACAGGGACCTTATGGCTACACCTTC
NA	TRBD1	TRBV20-1	TRBJ2-5	CSASPGQGIGEETQYF	TGCAGTGCTAGTCCGGGACAGGGAATAGGGGAAGAGACCCAGTACTTC
NA	NA	TRBV6-6	TRBJ1-2	CASSYSGKGDGYTF	TGTGCCAGCAGTTACTCAGGGAAAGGGGATGGCTACACCTTC
NA	NA	TRBV5-1	TRBJ1-3	CASSLDGAFGNTIYF	TGCGCCAGCAGCTTGGATGGGGCCTTTGGAAACACCATATATTTT
NA	NA	TRBV5-5	TRBJ2-7	CASSLRQGTYEQYF	TGTGCCAGCAGCTTGAGGCAGGGCACCTACGAGCAGTACTTC
NA	NA	TRBV30	TRBJ1-4	CAWSVSEKLFF	TGTGCCTGGAGTGTAAGTGAAAAACTGTTTTTT
NA	TRBD1	TRBV19	TRBJ1-1	CASHRGPTEAFF	TGTGCCAGTCACAGGGGGCCCACTGAAGCTTTCTTT
NA	TRBD1	TRBV13	TRBJ1-2	CASSQNRGANYGYTF	TGTGCCAGCAGCCAAAACAGGGGAGCTAACTATGGCTACACCTTC
NA	NA	TRBV29-1	TRBJ2-7	CSVETGSYEQYF	TGCAGCGTGGAAACAGGCTCCTACGAGCAGTACTTC
NA	NA	TRBV11-3	TRBJ2-3	CASSLLAGGRTDTQYF	TGTGCCAGCAGCTTACTCGCCGGGGGCCGCACAGATACGCAGTATTTT
NA	NA	TRBV9	TRBJ1-2	CASRDASTNYGYTF	TGTGCCAGCAGAGACGCTAGTACTAACTATGGCTACACCTTC
NA	NA	TRBV5-1	TRBJ2-7	CASSLAEGLEQYF	TGCGCCAGCAGCTTGGCTGAGGGATTGGAGCAGTACTTC
NA	NA	TRBV9	TRBJ2-1	CASSPQEDNEQFF	TGTGCCAGCAGCCCCCAAGAGGACAATGAGCAGTTCTTC
NA	TRBD1	TRBV28	TRBJ1-4	CASSKTGAFVEKLFF	TGTGCCAGCAGTAAAACAGGGGCTTTTGTTGAAAAACTGTTTTTT
NA	NA	TRBV20-1	TRBJ2-1	CSASSQGGEQFF	TGCAGTGCTAGTTCTCAGGGTGGCGAGCAGTTCTTC
NA	NA	TRBV9	TRBJ1-6	CASGGEIPPLHF	TGTGCCAGCGGGGGGGAAATCCCACCCCTCCACTTT
NA	NA	TRBV15	TRBJ2-2	CATSRVAGTNTGELFF	TGTGCCACCAGCAGAGTAGCAGGGACGAACACCGGGGAGCTGTTTTTT
NA	NA	TRBV18	TRBJ2-1	CASSRTRGAYNEQFF	TGTGCCAGCTCACGAACGAGGGGGGCTTACAATGAGCAGTTCTTC
few	NA	TRBV9	TRBJ2-5	CASSEPYGGAQETQYF	TGTGCCAGCAGCGAGCCATATGGCGGGGCCCAAGAGACCCAGTACTTC
NA	TRBD2	TRBV6-2/TRBV6-3	TRBJ2-1	CASSPSSSGGYNEQFF	TGTGCCAGCAGCCCTTCCTCTAGCGGGGGATACAATGAGCAGTTCTTC
once	NA	TRBV25-1	TRBJ1-1	CASSRTQNTEAFF	TGTGCCAGCAGTCGTACACAGAACACTGAAGCTTTCTTT
few	NA	TRBV11-2	TRBJ2-1	CASSLASYNEQFF	TGTGCCAGCAGCTTGGCGTCCTACAATGAGCAGTTCTTC
NA	NA	TRBV28	TRBJ1-5	CASSTGNMGYSNQPQHF	TGTGCCAGCAGTACAGGGAATATGGGCTATAGCAATCAGCCCCAGCATTTT
NA	NA	TRBV24-1	TRBJ2-2	CATSDSVYTGELFF	TGTGCCACCAGTGATTCGGTGTACACCGGGGAGCTGTTTTTT
NA	NA	TRBV5-1	TRBJ2-7	CASSPSVTEYEQYF	TGCGCCAGCAGCCCCTCTGTGACAGAATACGAGCAGTACTTC
NA	TRBD1	TRBV2	TRBJ1-3	CASTQGGGSSGNTIYF	TGTGCCAGCACCCAGGGGGGGGGAAGCTCTGGAAACACCATATATTTT
NA	NA	TRBV6-2/TRBV6-3	TRBJ1-2	CASSSTRWTNYGYTF	TGTGCCAGCAGTTCGACCCGATGGACTAACTATGGCTACACCTTC
NA	NA	TRBV10-3	TRBJ1-2	CAISDSGLRANYGYTF	TGTGCCATCAGTGACTCAGGACTGAGAGCTAACTATGGCTACACCTTC
once	NA	TRBV6-1	TRBJ2-7	CASSEFSYEQYF	TGTGCCAGCAGTGAATTTTCCTACGAGCAGTACTTC
NA	NA	TRBV20-1	TRBJ1-5	CSASLNNQPQHF	TGCAGTGCTAGTCTGAACAATCAGCCCCAGCATTTT
NA	NA	TRBV19	TRBJ1-5	CASRRDRATNQPQHF	TGTGCCAGTAGACGCGATCGGGCCACCAATCAGCCCCAGCATTTT
few	NA	TRBV3-1/TRBV3-2	TRBJ1-2	CASSHGRTINYGYTF	TGTGCCAGCAGCCACGGTAGGACGATTAACTATGGCTACACCTTC
NA	TRBD1	TRBV5-1	TRBJ2-7	CASSSRDRSEYEQYF	TGCGCCAGCAGCTCGAGGGACAGGTCCGAGTACGAGCAGTACTTC
NA	NA	TRBV24-1	TRBJ2-7	CATSGDNYEQYF	TGTGCCACCAGTGGGGACAACTACGAGCAGTACTTC
NA	TRBD1	TRBV5-1	TRBJ2-7	CASSFPGQGYEQYF	TGCGCCAGCAGCTTTCCGGGACAGGGGTACGAGCAGTACTTC
NA	NA	TRBV12-3/TRBV12-4	TRBJ2-1	CASSWSWEQFF	TGTGCCAGCAGCTGGAGTTGGGAGCAGTTCTTC
NA	TRBD1	TRBV7-8	TRBJ2-5	CASSASGGAGGETQYF	TGTGCCAGCAGCGCCTCAGGGGGCGCTGGAGGAGAGACCCAGTACTTC
NA	TRBD2	TRBV3-1/TRBV3-2	TRBJ2-5	CASSQGTSGKTQYF	TGTGCCAGCAGCCAAGGGACTAGCGGGAAGACCCAGTACTTC
NA	NA	TRBV28	TRBJ1-3	CASSVGPLRETIYF	TGTGCCAGCAGTGTGGGACCGCTCCGTGAAACCATATATTTT
once	NA	TRBV6-1	TRBJ1-2	CASSDRQAVLGYTF	TGTGCCAGCAGTGACAGACAGGCCGTTCTGGGCTACACCTTC
NA	TRBD1	TRBV30	TRBJ1-5	CAWSAQGTQPQHF	TGTGCCTGGAGTGCACAGGGGACTCAGCCCCAGCATTTT
NA	NA	TRBV5-1	TRBJ2-3	CASSSKLDIREDTQYF	TGCGCCAGCAGCTCAAAACTAGACATCAGGGAGGATACGCAGTATTTT
NA	NA	TRBV24-1	TRBJ2-1	CATSDTPSYEQFF	TGTGCCACCAGTGATACCCCTAGCTATGAGCAGTTCTTC
NA	TRBD1	TRBV6-5	TRBJ1-4	CASNFGTGHEKLFF	TGTGCCAGCAACTTCGGGACAGGGCATGAAAAACTGTTTTTT
NA	NA	TRBV30	TRBJ2-1	CAWSPTGKKYNEQFF	TGTGCCTGGTCCCCAACAGGGAAAAAATACAATGAGCAGTTCTTC
once	NA	TRBV28	TRBJ2-4	CASRTSGAEAKNIQYF	TGTGCCAGCAGGACATCGGGGGCGGAGGCCAAAAACATTCAGTACTTC
NA	NA	TRBV10-3	TRBJ1-1	CAIQGMNTEAFF	TGTGCCATCCAGGGAATGAACACTGAAGCTTTCTTT
NA	NA	TRBV6-1	TRBJ1-1	CASSEDWGANTEAFF	TGTGCCAGCAGTGAAGATTGGGGAGCCAACACTGAAGCTTTCTTT
NA	NA	TRBV7-3	TRBJ2-1	CASSLTRQNNEQFF	TGTGCCAGCAGCTTAACCCGACAGAACAATGAGCAGTTCTTC
NA	TRBD2	TRBV7-8	TRBJ2-5	CASTLLAGQETQYF	TGTGCCAGCACCCTACTAGCGGGGCAAGAGACCCAGTACTTC
NA	NA	TRBV23-1	TRBJ2-3	CASREGQNITDTQYF	TGCGCCAGTAGGGAAGGACAGAACATCACAGATACGCAGTATTTT
NA	NA	TRBV6-5	TRBJ1-2	CASKKGDYGYTF	TGTGCCAGCAAGAAGGGGGACTATGGCTACACCTTC
NA	NA	TRBV19	TRBJ1-6	CASSPAGSGNSPLHF	TGTGCCAGTAGTCCCGCCGGGTCTGGAAATTCACCCCTCCACTTT